Presented here are 29 T cell receptor beta chains from one specimen sequenced in a study of blood T cell repertoires in COVID-19. Data came from immunoSEQ multiplex PCR; TCRdb stores just in-frame clones and leaves some out. The sample lists roughly 88,000 clones; around nine tenths were seen once. Sequencing used peripheral blood. The receptor set was obtained from an older woman with COVID-19, enrolled during active disease.

This clone was picked up a small number of times. CDR3 sequence reads: CASSESLGAGQGSRGYTF. The CDR3 nucleotides read TGTGCCAGCAGTGAGTCCCTGGGCGCGGGACAGGGGTCGAGAGGCTACACCTTC. The chain joins TRBV6-1 to TRBJ1-2, with 10 bases matching TRBD1. The CDR3 contains 18 residues. Germline V gene sequence: CDR1 MNHNS, CDR2 SASEGT. V dropped 3 bases and J dropped 8; count of bases not matched to a gene: 18.

This chain joins TRBV7-2 and TRBJ2-1, with TRBD1 matching over 8 bases. The V gene end was trimmed by 2 bases and the J gene end by 6 bases; junction bases not matched to a gene: 6. CDR1 and CDR2 (germline): SGHTA, FQGNSA. This CDR3 has 15 amino acids. In DNA, the CDR3 is TGTGCCAGCAGCTTATGGGGACAGGTCCGCAATGAGCAGTTCTTC. It yields the protein CASSLWGQVRNEQFF.

V usage is TRBV9 and J usage is TRBJ1-6, with D perhaps matching TRBD1 (6 bases). Trimming took off 0 bases at V and 9 bases at J, with 13 bases between the two ends. CDR1 and CDR2 (germline): SGDLS, YYNGEE. This CDR3 comprises 15 residues. The CDR3 DNA reads TGTGCCAGCAGCGTAGGGGCCGGGACAACTTCACCCCTCCACTTT. Protein: CASSVGAGTTSPLHF.

V is TRBV11-1 and J is TRBJ2-7; weak D call: TRBD1 (5 bases). The CDR3 totals 13 residues. Germline loops: CDR1 SGHAT, CDR2 FQDESV (reference sequence). V shed 8 bases and J shed 3 bases, with 14 bases lying between them. The CDR3 loop reads CASRGAGFYEQYF. As DNA, the CDR3 is TGTGCCAGCCGTGGGGCAGGCTTCTACGAGCAGTACTTC.

This sequence joins TRBV18 and TRBJ2-1; 7 positions match TRBD2. CDR1 is KGHSH and CDR2 is LQKENI in the germline V gene. The ends lost 0 bases at V and 0 bases at J; junction bases unmatched: 14. The CDR3 is 20 amino acids. CDR3: CASSPPREGWFSGSYNEQFF. The CDR3 nucleotides are TGTGCCAGCTCACCACCGAGGGAGGGCTGGTTCTCCGGCTCCTACAATGAGCAGTTCTTC.

The V and J genes are TRBV7-2 and TRBJ1-3; D gene uncertain. Germline V lookup: CDR1 SGHTA, CDR2 FQGNSA. V lost 3 bases to trimming and J lost 7 bases, with 10 bases between them. CDR3 size: 13 residues. CDR3 nucleotide sequence: TGTGCCAGCAGCTTTCGAGGTCGGAACACCATATATTTT. Protein product: CASSFRGRNTIYF.

As regards this clone: This sample also contains other DNA sequences that code for the same CDR3. J is TRBJ2-1 and V is TRBV11-2, with D possibly being TRBD2 (6 bases). The germline CDR1 and CDR2 sequences are SGHAT and FQNNGV. This CDR3 is built from 15 residues. V lost 1 base and J lost 0, with 7 bases in between. CDR3 sequence: CASSLGGVSYNEQFF. The CDR3 DNA reads TGTGCCAGCAGCTTAGGGGGGGTCTCCTACAATGAGCAGTTCTTC.

This sequence joins TRBV11-2 and TRBJ1-4; D remains ambiguous. This CDR3 contains 12 residues. Looked up from germline, CDR1 is SGHAT and CDR2 is FQNNGV. Trimming removed 5 bases from V and 6 bases from J, with 7 bases in between. The CDR3 region is CASSPRYEKLFF. For the CDR3, the DNA is TGTGCCAGCAGCCCCCGGTATGAAAAACTGTTTTTT.

J is TRBJ1-4 and V is TRBV14; 11 bases map to TRBD1. The germline gives CDR1 SGHDN, CDR2 FVKESK. The CDR3 covers 17 residues. J was trimmed by 7 bases and V by 4 bases; bases with no gene match: 11. The CDR3 sequence is CASSPTDRGLLGEKLFF. Here the CDR3 DNA reads TGTGCCAGCAGCCCCACGGACAGGGGGCTTCTGGGTGAAAAACTGTTTTTT.

The gene calls are TRBV6-5 and TRBJ1-1; TRBD1 might be the D (5 bases). The germline V and J ends were trimmed by 2 bases and 3 bases, with 13 bases remaining between them. This CDR3 spans 15 amino acids. CDR1 and CDR2 (germline): MNHEY, SVGAGI. CDR3 loop: CASSYAGIGDTEAFF. The CDR3, as DNA: TGTGCCAGCAGTTACGCCGGTATAGGGGACACTGAAGCTTTCTTT.

The CDR3 loop reads CASSNTGQVTDTQYF. As DNA, the CDR3 is TGTGCCAGCTCAAATACAGGGCAAGTGACAGATACGCAGTATTTT. The V call is TRBV6-5, the J call TRBJ2-3; D is possibly TRBD1 (6 bases). The V end lost 8 bases, the J end lost 3 bases, and 18 bases lay between the germline ends. This CDR3 has 15 amino acids. CDR1 is MNHEY, CDR2 SVGAGI, per germline.

The V gene is TRBV7-9, the J gene TRBJ2-3; TRBD1 is a possible D gene (6 bases). Trimming took 3 bases from V and 3 from J, leaving 10 bases between them. The CDR3 is 14 amino acids. Germline V CDR1 and CDR2: SEHNR, FQNEAQ (reference sequence). In nucleotides, the CDR3 is TGTGCCAGCAGCTTGTTAGGGGGAACAGATACGCAGTATTTT. Translating it yields CASSLLGGTDTQYF. Full variable domain (remainder filled in from reference TRBV7-9 and TRBJ2-3): DTGVSQNPRHKITKRGQNVTFRCDPISEHNRLYWYRQTLGQGPEFLTYFQNEAQLEKSRLLSDRFSAERPKGSFSTLEIQRTEQGDSAMYLCASSLLGGTDTQYFGPGTRLTVL.

The chain links TRBV9 to TRBJ2-2; no firm D call. The CDR3 totals 16 residues. Per the germline V gene, CDR1 is SGDLS and CDR2 is YYNGEE. V lost 3 bases to trimming and J lost 3 bases, with 15 bases between them. CDR3 coding DNA: TGTGCCAGCAGCGCGCGGAATACAATAGACACCGGGGAGCTGTTTTTT. This codes for CASSARNTIDTGELFF.

The chain recombines TRBV3-1 (or the pseudogene TRBV3-2) with TRBJ1-6; 12 bases are shared with TRBD1. CDR3 length equals 20 residues. Germline CDR1 is LGHDT and CDR2 is YNNKEL (reference sequence). With V trimmed by 4 bases and J by 0 bases, 10 bases remained unmatched. The CDR3 DNA sequence: TGTGCCAGCAGCCGACCCGGGACAGGGGGCGCGACCTCCTATAATTCACCCCTCCACTTT. Translating it yields CASSRPGTGGATSYNSPLHF.

The V gene is TRBV4-3, the J gene TRBJ2-3, with TRBD2 matching over 8 bases. This CDR3 comprises 16 residues. V shed 1 base and J 5 bases; nucleotides not matched to a gene: 8. Looked up from germline, CDR1 is LGHNA and CDR2 is YSLEER. The CDR3 loop is CASSQVSGGAGDTQYF. CDR3 coding DNA: TGCGCCAGCAGCCAAGTATCGGGGGGGGCAGGAGATACGCAGTATTTT.

This clone was picked up many times. The J gene is TRBJ2-1, the V gene TRBV11-2, with TRBD2 matching over 11 bases. The germline V gene has CDR1 SGHAT and CDR2 FQNNGV. V shed 5 bases and J 8 bases; nucleotides not matched to a gene: 8. This CDR3 comprises 15 residues. CDR3 sequence reads: CASSALAGGDDEQFF. In nucleotides, the CDR3 is TGTGCCAGCAGCGCCCTAGCGGGGGGAGACGATGAGCAGTTCTTC.

In nucleotides, the CDR3 is TGTGCCAGCAGACGGGACACGGTGGGCGGCTATGGCTACACCTTC. Encoded protein: CASRRDTVGGYGYTF. The chain has TRBV28 and TRBJ1-2, with D perhaps TRBD1 (6 bases). The CDR3 length is 15 residues. CDR1 is MDHEN and CDR2 is SYDVKM in the germline V gene. V lost 6 bases and J lost 4, with 18 bases in between.

This chain joins TRBV7-9 and TRBJ2-7; TRBD2 matches at 8 bases. Losses at the gene ends were 4 bases for V and 0 bases for J; bases not matched to a gene: 17. Germline V CDR1 and CDR2: SEHNR, FQNEAQ (reference sequence). The CDR3 length is 19 residues. The CDR3 bases are TGTGCCAGCAGCTCTTCGGGGAGTCACTTAGCGGGGAGCTCCTACGAGCAGTACTTC. As protein: CASSSSGSHLAGSSYEQYF.

The chain has TRBV28 and TRBJ1-2; possibly TRBD1 for D (5 bases). This CDR3 is built from 17 residues. Germline-derived CDR1 and CDR2 are MDHEN and SYDVKM. The V and J ends lost 3 bases and 4 bases respectively, with 21 bases between them. CDR3 in DNA: TGTGCCAGCAGTTTGGGACTTCCCGGGGTATCTGGCTATGGCTACACCTTC. Amino acid sequence: CASSLGLPGVSGYGYTF.

This rearrangement joins TRBV6-4 to TRBJ1-5, with 9 bases aligning to TRBD1. Germline V lookup: CDR1 MRHNA, CDR2 SNTAGT. The CDR3 runs to 13 residues. Losses at the gene ends were 6 bases for V and 5 bases for J; bases not matched to a gene: 2. CDR3 residues: CASSGDRDQPQHF. CDR3 bases: TGTGCCAGCAGCGGGGACAGGGATCAGCCCCAGCATTTT.

The chain employs TRBV7-2 and TRBJ1-4; 8 bases are a match to TRBD1. Germline V gene lookup returns CDR1 SGHTA and CDR2 FQGNSA. The V gene end was trimmed by 4 bases and the J gene end by 4 bases; junction bases not matched to a gene: 5. The CDR3 is 15 amino acids. CDR3 protein: CASSSQGAGNEKLFF. DNA of the CDR3: TGTGCCAGCAGCTCCCAGGGGGCGGGTAATGAAAAACTGTTTTTT.

V and J are TRBV6-2 or TRBV6-3 and TRBJ1-6, with D unresolved. CDR1 is MNHEY, CDR2 SVGEGT, per germline. This CDR3 has 13 amino acids. Trimming removed 3 bases from V and 5 bases from J, with 5 bases in between. CDR3 region: CASSYLNNSPLHF. CDR3 DNA: TGTGCCAGCAGTTATTTAAATAATTCACCCCTCCACTTT.

The rearrangement uses TRBV7-4 and TRBJ2-6; TRBD2 matches 8 bases. Germline lookup yields CDR1 SGHVT and CDR2 SQSDAQ. This CDR3 contains 19 residues. V lost 7 bases, J lost 0 bases, and 14 bases stayed unmatched. The CDR3 region is CASIRRGGRTSSGANVLTF. The CDR3, as DNA: TGTGCCAGCATCCGTCGGGGGGGTCGGACTTCCTCTGGGGCCAACGTCCTGACTTTC.

The chain joins TRBV12-5 to TRBJ1-1; no clear D. V gave up 0 bases and J gave up 4 bases, with 9 bases separating them. From germline, CDR1 is LGHNT and CDR2 FRNRAP. CDR3 length: 14 residues. The CDR3 reads CASGLVLGSTEAFF. The CDR3 nucleotides are TGTGCTAGTGGTTTGGTACTCGGGAGCACTGAAGCTTTCTTT. Looking up the rest from reference TRBV12-5 and TRBJ1-1 gives the full variable domain: DARVTQTPRHKVTEMGQEVTMRCQPILGHNTVFWYRQTMMQGLELLAYFRNRAPLDDSGMPKDRFSAEMPDATLATLKIQPSEPRDSAVYFCASGLVLGSTEAFFGQGTRLTVV.

This rearrangement joins TRBV4-2 to TRBJ2-4; 11 nucleotides match TRBD1. CDR1 and CDR2 (germline): LGHNA, YNFKEQ. The CDR3 has 15 amino acids. With 2 bases clipped from V and 8 bases from J, the junction kept 5 bases outside the gene matches. The CDR3 DNA follows: TGTGCCAGCAGCCAATTGGGACAGGGGGGGTACATTCAGTACTTC. This sequence encodes CASSQLGQGGYIQYF.

The chain has TRBV6-5 and TRBJ1-2, with 7 nucleotides matching TRBD1. The length of the CDR3 is 15 residues. The germline V gene encodes CDR1 MNHEY and CDR2 SVGAGI. V gave up 0 bases and J gave up 8 bases; unmatched junction bases: 9. In DNA form, the CDR3 reads TGTGCCAGCAGTTACTCTGGACAGGCGATATGGGGCTACACCTTC. Encoded protein: CASSYSGQAIWGYTF.

This sequence joins TRBV2 and TRBJ2-3; 8 nucleotides line up with TRBD2. CDR3 size: 14 residues. J was trimmed by 4 bases and V by 7 bases; bases with no gene match: 7. Germline CDR1 SNHLY, CDR2 FYNNEI. CDR3 in amino acids: CASMGTRFSDTQYF. The CDR3 nucleotides are TGTGCCAGCATGGGGACTAGATTTTCAGATACGCAGTATTTT.

The rearrangement links TRBV7-9 to TRBJ1-4; no clear D. The CDR3 sequence is 14 residues long. Trimming removed 2 bases at V and 7 bases at J, with 11 bases between. CDR1 and CDR2 from the germline V gene are SEHNR and FQNEAQ (reference sequence). CDR3 in DNA: TGTGCCAGCAGCTTACGGGGTTTTAGTGAAAAACTGTTTTTT. Encoded protein: CASSLRGFSEKLFF.

CDR3 nucleotides: TGTGCCTGGAGTGTTGTCCGCCCATCCCCGGCGGTGGAGCAGTACTTC. Protein: CAWSVVRPSPAVEQYF. V and J are TRBV30 and TRBJ2-7; D unresolved. Between the trimmed V and J ends, which lost 0 bases and 7 bases, there was a span of 22 bases. Germline loops: CDR1 GTSNPN, CDR2 SVGIG (reference sequence). This CDR3 spans 16 amino acids.